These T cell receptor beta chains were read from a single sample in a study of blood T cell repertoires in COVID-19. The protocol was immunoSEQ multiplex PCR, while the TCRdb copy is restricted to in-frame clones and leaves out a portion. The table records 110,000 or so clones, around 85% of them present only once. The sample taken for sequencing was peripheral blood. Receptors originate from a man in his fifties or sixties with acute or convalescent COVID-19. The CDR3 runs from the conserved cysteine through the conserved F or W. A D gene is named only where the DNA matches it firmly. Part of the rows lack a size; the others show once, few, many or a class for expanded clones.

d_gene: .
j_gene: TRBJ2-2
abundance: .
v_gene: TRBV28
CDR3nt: TGTGCCAGCAGTCTAGAATCAGGGGCCGGGGAGCTGTTTTTT
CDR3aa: CASSLESGAGELFF

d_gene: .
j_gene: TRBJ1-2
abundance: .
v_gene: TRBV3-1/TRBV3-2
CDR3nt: TGTGCCAGCAGCCCCTTCAGGTATTTCAACTATGGCTACACCTTC
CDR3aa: CASSPFRYFNYGYTF

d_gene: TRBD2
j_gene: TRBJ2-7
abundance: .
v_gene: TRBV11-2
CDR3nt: TGTGCCAGCAGCTTAGGAGCGGGGGGGCTCAACGAGCAGTACTTC
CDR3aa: CASSLGAGGLNEQYF

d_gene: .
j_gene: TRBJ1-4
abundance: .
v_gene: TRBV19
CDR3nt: TGTGCCAGTAGTATATCGACTAATGAAAAACTGTTTTTT
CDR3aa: CASSISTNEKLFF

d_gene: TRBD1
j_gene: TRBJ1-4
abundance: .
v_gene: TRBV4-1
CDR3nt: TGCGCCAGCAGCCAAGGACAGGGCAAGGAAAAACTGTTTTTT
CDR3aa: CASSQGQGKEKLFF

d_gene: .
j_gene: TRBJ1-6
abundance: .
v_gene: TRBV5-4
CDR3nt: TGTGCCAGCAGCTTGGAGAGCTCCTATAATTCACCCCTCCACTTT
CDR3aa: CASSLESSYNSPLHF

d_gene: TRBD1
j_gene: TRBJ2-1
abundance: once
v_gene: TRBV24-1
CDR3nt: TGTGCCACCAGTGATTACCTGGGACAGGGCGTGCCTGAGCAGTTCTTC
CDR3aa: CATSDYLGQGVPEQFF

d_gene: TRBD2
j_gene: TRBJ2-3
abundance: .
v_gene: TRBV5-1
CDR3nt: TGCGCCAGCAGCTGGGGACTAGCGGGGGGGCCCCGCACAGATACGCAGTATTTT
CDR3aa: CASSWGLAGGPRTDTQYF

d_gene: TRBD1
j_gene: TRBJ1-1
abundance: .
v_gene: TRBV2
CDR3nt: TGTGCCAGCGGGGGGACAGGGGGCTTGGCTTTCTTT
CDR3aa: CASGGTGGLAFF

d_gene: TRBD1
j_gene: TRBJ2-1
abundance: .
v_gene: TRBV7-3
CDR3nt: TGTGCCAGCAGCCCCGGGACAGGGTCCAATGAGCAGTTCTTC
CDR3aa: CASSPGTGSNEQFF

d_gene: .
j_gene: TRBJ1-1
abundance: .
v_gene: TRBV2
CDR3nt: TGTGCCAGCACTTTGAACACTGAAGCTTTCTTT
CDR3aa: CASTLNTEAFF

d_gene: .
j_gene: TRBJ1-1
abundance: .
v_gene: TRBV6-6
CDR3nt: TGTGCCAGCAGTACAGGGATCGGAACTGAAGCTTTCTTT
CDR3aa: CASSTGIGTEAFF

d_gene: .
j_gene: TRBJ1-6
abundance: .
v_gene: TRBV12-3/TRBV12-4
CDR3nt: TGTGCCAGCAGTTCGGGGGTGAACTCACCCCTCCACTTT
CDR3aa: CASSSGVNSPLHF

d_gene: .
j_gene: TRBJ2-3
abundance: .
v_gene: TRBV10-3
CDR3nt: TGTGCCATCAAGGGGCGGGGGCTTGGCACAGATACGCAGTATTTT
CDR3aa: CAIKGRGLGTDTQYF

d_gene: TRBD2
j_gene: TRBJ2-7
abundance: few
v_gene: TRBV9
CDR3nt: TGTGCCAGCAGCGTTAGCGGGGGGGTATCCTACGAGCAGTACTTC
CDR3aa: CASSVSGGVSYEQYF

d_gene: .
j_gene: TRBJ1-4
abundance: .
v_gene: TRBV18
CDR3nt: TGTGCCAGCTCACCACGCGGGGCCCGGGAAAAACTGTTTTTT
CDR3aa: CASSPRGAREKLFF

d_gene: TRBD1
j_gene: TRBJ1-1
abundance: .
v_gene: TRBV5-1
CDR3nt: TGCGCCAGCAGCTTGCAGGGGGTCGCTGAAGCTTTCTTT
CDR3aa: CASSLQGVAEAFF

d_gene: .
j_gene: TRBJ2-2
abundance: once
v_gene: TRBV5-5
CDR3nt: TGTGCCAGCAGCGGAGGGACCATTAACACCGGGGAGCTGTTTTTT
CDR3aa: CASSGGTINTGELFF

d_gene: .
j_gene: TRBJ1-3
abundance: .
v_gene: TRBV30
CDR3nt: TGTGCCTGGATCGGGCAGGGGTTGGACACCATATATTTT
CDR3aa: CAWIGQGLDTIYF

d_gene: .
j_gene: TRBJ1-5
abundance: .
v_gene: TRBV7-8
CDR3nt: TGTGCCAGCAGCTTAGCTAGGGGGGGGCATCAGCCCCAGCATTTT
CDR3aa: CASSLARGGHQPQHF

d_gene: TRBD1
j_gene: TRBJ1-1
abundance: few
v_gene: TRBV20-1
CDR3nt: TGCAGTGCTAGTGGGGGAGGACAGGGTACATTCTTT
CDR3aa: CSASGGGQGTFF

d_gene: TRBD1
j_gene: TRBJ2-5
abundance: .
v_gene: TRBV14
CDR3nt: TGTGCCAGCAGCCAAGTCTCCGGGACAGGAGGAGAGACCCAGTACTTC
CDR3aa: CASSQVSGTGGETQYF

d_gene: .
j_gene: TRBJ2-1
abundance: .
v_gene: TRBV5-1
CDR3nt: TGCGCCAGCAGCTTGGGGCCCCAGGCGGGCTACAATGAGCAGTTCTTC
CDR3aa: CASSLGPQAGYNEQFF

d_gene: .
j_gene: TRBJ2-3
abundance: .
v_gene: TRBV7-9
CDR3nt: TGTGCCAGCAGCTTAGTCGGGACAGATACGCAGTATTTT
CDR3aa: CASSLVGTDTQYF

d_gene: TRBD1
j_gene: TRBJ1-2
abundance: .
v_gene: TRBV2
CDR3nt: TGTGCCAGCAGGGACAGGGGGCTATGGGGCTACACCTTC
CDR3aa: CASRDRGLWGYTF

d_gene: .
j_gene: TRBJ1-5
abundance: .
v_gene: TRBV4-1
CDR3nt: TGCGCCAGCGCACCCCCAGGGGTCAATCAGCCCCAGCATTTT
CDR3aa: CASAPPGVNQPQHF

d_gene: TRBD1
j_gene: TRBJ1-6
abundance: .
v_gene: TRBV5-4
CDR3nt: TGTGCCAGCAGCTTTGACAGGGGGAATTCACCCCTCCACTTT
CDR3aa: CASSFDRGNSPLHF

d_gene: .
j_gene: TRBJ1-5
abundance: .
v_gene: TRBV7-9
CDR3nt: TGTGCCAGCAGCTTATCGGAGGGACTTTATAGCAATCAGCCCCAGCATTTT
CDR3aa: CASSLSEGLYSNQPQHF

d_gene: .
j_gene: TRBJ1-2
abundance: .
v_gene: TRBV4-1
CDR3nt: TGCGCCAGCAGCCTCCATAGCGGCTATGGCTACACCTTC
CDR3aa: CASSLHSGYGYTF

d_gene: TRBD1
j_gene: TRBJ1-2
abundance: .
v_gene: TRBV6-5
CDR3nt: TGTGCCAGCAGCGCCACCCGGACAGGGTTTATCGACTACACCTTC
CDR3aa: CASSATRTGFIDYTF

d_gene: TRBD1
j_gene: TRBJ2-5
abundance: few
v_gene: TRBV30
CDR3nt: TGTGCCTGGAGTCGACAGGGGGTTAATCAAGAGACCCAGTACTTC
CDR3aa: CAWSRQGVNQETQYF

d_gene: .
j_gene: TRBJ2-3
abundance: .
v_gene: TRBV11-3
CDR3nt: TGTGCCAGCAGCTTAGTTGCGGGGGCGGATACGCAGTATTTT
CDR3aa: CASSLVAGADTQYF

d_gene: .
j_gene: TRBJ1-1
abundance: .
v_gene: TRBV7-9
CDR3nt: TGTGCCAGCAGTTCACTCCTCGCTGAAGCTTTCTTT
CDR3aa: CASSSLLAEAFF

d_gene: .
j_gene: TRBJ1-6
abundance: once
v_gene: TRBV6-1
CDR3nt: TGTGCCAGCAGTGAATCCTGGGCCGGGGCACCCCTCCACTTT
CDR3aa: CASSESWAGAPLHF

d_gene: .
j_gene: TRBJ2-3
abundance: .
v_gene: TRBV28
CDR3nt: TGTGCCAGCAGTTTCCCTAGTCGCGACACAGATACGCAGTATTTT
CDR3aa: CASSFPSRDTDTQYF

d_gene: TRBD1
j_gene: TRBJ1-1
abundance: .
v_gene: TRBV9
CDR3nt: TGTGCCAGCAGCTCCCGGGGGACAGGGGGCAATTGGATGAACACTGAAGCTTTCTTT
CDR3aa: CASSSRGTGGNWMNTEAFF

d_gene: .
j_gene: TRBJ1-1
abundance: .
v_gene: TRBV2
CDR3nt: TGTGCCAGCAGTTTTACACCTAACACTGAAGCTTTCTTT
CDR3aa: CASSFTPNTEAFF

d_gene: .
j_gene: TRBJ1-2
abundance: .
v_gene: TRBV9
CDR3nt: TGTGCCAGCGGAACCCAGACAGGTTTTTATGGCTACACCTTC
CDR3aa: CASGTQTGFYGYTF

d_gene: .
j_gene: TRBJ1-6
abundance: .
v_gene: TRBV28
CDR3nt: TGTGCCAGCAGCCCATCTTGGAGGAGCACTAATTCACCCCTCCACTTT
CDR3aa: CASSPSWRSTNSPLHF

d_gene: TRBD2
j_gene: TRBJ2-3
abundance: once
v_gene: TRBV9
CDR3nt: TGTGCCAGCAGCCCCTCTAGCGGGGGGGAAACAGATACGCAGTATTTT
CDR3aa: CASSPSSGGETDTQYF

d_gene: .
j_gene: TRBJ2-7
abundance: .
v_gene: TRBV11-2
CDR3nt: TGTGCCAGCAGCTTTCAGGGAAGCTCCTACGAGCAGTACTTC
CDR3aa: CASSFQGSSYEQYF

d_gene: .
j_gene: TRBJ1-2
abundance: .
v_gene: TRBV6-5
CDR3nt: TGTGCCAGCTCCAGGGTTGATGGCTACACCTTC
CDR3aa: CASSRVDGYTF

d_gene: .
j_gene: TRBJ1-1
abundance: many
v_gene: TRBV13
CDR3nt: TGTGCCAGCAGCTTAGGACAGGGCCGCGAAGCTTTCTTT
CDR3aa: CASSLGQGREAFF

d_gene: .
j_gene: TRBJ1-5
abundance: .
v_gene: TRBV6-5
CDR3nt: TGTGCCAGCAGGCAGGGGCTGTGGAGCAATCAGCCCCAGCATTTT
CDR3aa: CASRQGLWSNQPQHF

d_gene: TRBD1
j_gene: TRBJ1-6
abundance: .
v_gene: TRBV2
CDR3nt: TGTGCCAGCAGACTGGGACAGGGGGCGAGTTCACCCCTCCACTTT
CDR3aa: CASRLGQGASSPLHF

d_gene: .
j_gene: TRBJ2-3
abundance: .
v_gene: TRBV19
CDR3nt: TGTGCCAGTAGTATAGGCAGGGACACTCGCACAGATACGCAGTATTTT
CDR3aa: CASSIGRDTRTDTQYF

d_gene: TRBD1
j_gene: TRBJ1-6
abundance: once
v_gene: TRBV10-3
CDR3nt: TGTGCCATCAGTAAGGACAGGGTTGCCTATAATTCACCCCTCCACTTT
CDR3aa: CAISKDRVAYNSPLHF

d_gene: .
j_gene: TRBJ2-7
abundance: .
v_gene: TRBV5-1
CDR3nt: TGCGCCAGCAGCTTTGTCAACTACGAGCAGTACTTC
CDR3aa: CASSFVNYEQYF

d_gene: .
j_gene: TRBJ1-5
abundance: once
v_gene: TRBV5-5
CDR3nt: TGTGCCAGCAGCGCGTTACAGGGTAATCAGCCCCAGCATTTT
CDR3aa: CASSALQGNQPQHF

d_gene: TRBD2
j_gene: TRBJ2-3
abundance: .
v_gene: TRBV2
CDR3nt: TGTGCCAGCAGTGGGACTAGCGGGGGGGCTGATACGCAGTATTTT
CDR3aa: CASSGTSGGADTQYF

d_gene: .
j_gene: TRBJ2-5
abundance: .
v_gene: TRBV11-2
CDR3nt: TGTGCCAGCAGCTTAGTTTCTACGGGGTATCAAGAGACCCAGTACTTC
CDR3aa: CASSLVSTGYQETQYF

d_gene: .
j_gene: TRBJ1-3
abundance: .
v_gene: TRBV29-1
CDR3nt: TGCAGCGTCGAAGAATCAGGGGCTGGAAACACCATATATTTT
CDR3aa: CSVEESGAGNTIYF

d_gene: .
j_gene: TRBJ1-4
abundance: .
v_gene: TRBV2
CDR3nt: TGTGCCAGCAGGAGGAGGGGTGAAAAACTGTTTTTT
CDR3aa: CASRRRGEKLFF

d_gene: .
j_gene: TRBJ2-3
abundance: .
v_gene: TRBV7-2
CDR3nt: TGTGCCAGCAGCCCGGGACTTTACGACACAGATACGCAGTATTTT
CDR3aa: CASSPGLYDTDTQYF

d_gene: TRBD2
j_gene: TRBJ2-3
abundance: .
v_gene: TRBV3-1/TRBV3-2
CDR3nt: TGTGCCAGCAGCCAAGGAGCGGGGGGCACAGATACGCAGTATTTT
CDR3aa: CASSQGAGGTDTQYF

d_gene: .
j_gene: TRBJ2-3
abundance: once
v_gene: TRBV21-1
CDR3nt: TGTGCCAGCAGCAAAGTAGGACTAGCGGGGGCTTTTAGCACAGATACGCAGTATTTT
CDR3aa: CASSKVGLAGAFSTDTQYF

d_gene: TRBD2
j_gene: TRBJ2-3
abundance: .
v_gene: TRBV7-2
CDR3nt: TGTGCCAGCAGCTCGACTAGCGGGGGGGGCACAGATACGCAGTATTTT
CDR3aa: CASSSTSGGGTDTQYF

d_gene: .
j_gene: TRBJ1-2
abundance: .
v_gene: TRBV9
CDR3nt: TGTGCCAGCTCTGGGACACCCGCTAACTATGGCTACACCTTC
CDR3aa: CASSGTPANYGYTF

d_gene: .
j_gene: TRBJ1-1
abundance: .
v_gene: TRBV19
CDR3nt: TGTGCCAGTAGTCCAGTAGGGAGGAACACTGAAGCTTTCTTT
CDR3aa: CASSPVGRNTEAFF